These 18 T cell receptor beta chains share one sample of origin, sequenced in a study of T cells after yellow fever vaccination. TCRdb re-derived calls from the 5' RACE reads in MiXCR, one entry per CDR3 protein. The sample has some 400,000 distinct CDR3 sequences; 6.2% are singletons. Source: PBMCs, taken 5 days after the yellow fever booster vaccination. These receptor sequences come from a man aged 25-40 years who received the YFV17D yellow fever vaccine.

This clonotype was seen at least ten times. The chain employs TRBV5-1 and TRBJ2-7; either TRBD1 or TRBD2 may fit D (7 bases each). V lost 5 bases and J lost 0, with 15 bases in between. The CDR3 is 15 residues long. The V gene's germline CDR1 is SGHRS and CDR2 YFSETQ. CDR3 DNA: TGCGCCAGCAGTCGGGGGGACAGTTTCTCCTACGAGCAGTACTTC. Its protein product is CASSRGDSFSYEQYF.

The chain uses TRBV7-2 and TRBJ2-7; 12 bases fit TRBD2. This CDR3 is built from 14 residues. Germline-derived CDR1 and CDR2 are SGHTA and FQGNSA. V was pared by 6 bases and J by 6 bases, with 6 bases of the junction left unmatched. CDR3 sequence reads: CASSYGLAGTEQYF. In nucleotides, the CDR3 is TGTGCCAGCAGTTACGGACTAGCGGGAACCGAGCAGTACTTC.

Note on this clonotype: Because it lacks the conserved phenylalanine or tryptophan at the end, this CDR3 is likely a read error. The genes are TRBV10-3 and TRBJ2-1; 7 positions agree with TRBD2. This CDR3 comprises 13 residues. Trimming cost V 6 bases and J 10 bases; bases outside gene matches: 9. Germline CDR1 and CDR2: ENHRY and SYGVKD. This chain's CDR3 is CAIRGGESLEQFS. The CDR3 bases are TGTGCCATCAGGGGGGGGGAGAGCCTCGAGCAGTTCTCC.

The sample holds a few counts of this clonotype. The V gene is TRBV28, the J gene TRBJ2-7, with 7 bases matching TRBD2. The junction had 8 bases not matched to a gene; V was cut back by 7 bases and J by 2 bases. CDR3 length: 14 amino acids. CDR1 is MDHEN, CDR2 SYDVKM, per germline. CDR3 amino acids: CASTERLAPYEQYF. The CDR3 coding sequence is TGTGCCAGCACCGAGCGACTAGCCCCCTACGAGCAGTACTTC.

This clonotype was seen a few times. The CDR3 DNA reads as TGTGCCAGCAGCTTGGCTGAGACGGATCATACGCAGTATTTT. Translating it yields CASSLAETDHTQYF. This chain uses TRBV5-4 with TRBJ2-3; D is undetermined. V lost 0 bases and J 7 bases, leaving 12 bases between the germline ends. The CDR3 consists of 14 residues. From germline, CDR1 is SGHNT and CDR2 YYREEE (reference sequence). Variable domain in full (rest from reference TRBV5-4 and TRBJ2-3): ETGVTQSPTHLIKTRGQQVTLRCSSQSGHNTVSWYQQALGQGPQFIFQYYREEENGRGNFPPRFSGLQFPNYSSELNVNALELDDSALYLCASSLAETDHTQYFGPGTRLTVL.

This clonotype was counted many times. The chain joins TRBV5-1 to TRBJ2-1, with D possibly called TRBD1 or TRBD2 (5 bases each). The germline V and J ends were trimmed by 6 bases and 5 bases, with 9 bases remaining between them. The CDR3 spans 12 residues. Germline V CDR1 and CDR2: SGHRS, YFSETQ. The chain's CDR3 is CASNEGHNEQFF. CDR3 in DNA: TGCGCCAGCAACGAGGGACACAATGAGCAGTTCTTC.

The chain uses TRBV5-6 and TRBJ1-5; 10 bases line up with TRBD1. V gave up 3 bases and J gave up 6 bases; unmatched junction bases: 6. The CDR3 has 15 amino acids. Germline V gene lookup returns CDR1 SGHDT and CDR2 YYEEEE. This CDR3 reads CASSWGQGIGQPQHF. The CDR3 DNA is TGTGCCAGCAGCTGGGGACAGGGGATCGGTCAGCCCCAGCATTTT.

This clonotype came up many times. The chain carries TRBV7-9 and TRBJ2-5; TRBD1 or TRBD2 may be the D gene (5 bases each). The V and J ends lost 10 bases and 5 bases respectively, with 11 bases between them. The CDR3 loop spans 11 amino acids. CDR1 and CDR2 from the germline V gene are SEHNR and FQNEAQ (reference sequence). The CDR3 spells CATRGEETQYF. In DNA, the CDR3 is TGTGCCACCCGGGGCGAGGAGACCCAGTACTTC.

This sequence joins TRBV27 and TRBJ2-1; perhaps D is TRBD1 or TRBD2 (7 bases each). The CDR3 runs to 17 residues. Trimming removed 4 bases from V and 3 bases from J, with 19 bases in between. CDR1 MNHEY and CDR2 SMNVEV come from the germline V gene (reference sequence). The CDR3 DNA reads as TGTGCCAGCAGTTGGGCAGGGGGGGTAGAGGGCTACAATGAGCAGTTCTTC. It yields the protein CASSWAGGVEGYNEQFF.

The chain's CDR3 is CSSVARRGYADTQYF. In DNA, the CDR3 is TGCAGCTCAGTCGCGCGTAGGGGGTATGCAGATACGCAGTATTTT. The chain couples TRBV20-1 to TRBJ2-3, with a possible D match to TRBD1 (6 bases). The germline gives CDR1 DFQATT, CDR2 SNEGSKA (reference sequence). The CDR3 is 15 amino acids.

This clonotype has ten or more counts. The rearrangement links TRBV6-2 or TRBV6-3 to TRBJ2-1, with 7 bases matching TRBD2. Per germline, CDR1 MNHEY and CDR2 SVGEGT. The length of the CDR3 is 12 residues. Trimming removed 9 bases from V and 7 bases from J; junction bases left unmatched: 6. In DNA, the CDR3 is TGTGCCAGTTGCGGGAGTCTGAATGAGCAGTTCTTC. It codes for CASCGSLNEQFF.

This sequence joins TRBV2 and TRBJ2-7; TRBD2 is a possible D gene (5 bases). CDR3 length: 14 residues. Per germline, CDR1 SNHLY and CDR2 FYNNEI. V dropped 4 bases and J dropped 0 bases, with 10 bases sitting between them. The CDR3: CASSGRFLSYEQYF. In DNA form, the CDR3 reads TGTGCCAGCAGTGGGAGGTTCCTCTCCTACGAGCAGTACTTC.

This clonotype has just a few counts. This chain joins TRBV4-3 and TRBJ2-1; TRBD2 is a possible D gene (6 bases). Trimming cost V 2 bases and J 2 bases, with 13 bases left between them. CDR3 size: 16 residues. Germline CDR1 and CDR2: LGHNA and YSLEER. CDR3 sequence reads: CASSQQSSVTYNEQFF. The CDR3 DNA is TGCGCCAGCAGCCAACAATCTAGCGTAACCTACAATGAGCAGTTCTTC.

This clonotype was picked up many times. J is TRBJ2-3 and V is TRBV4-2; D may match TRBD1 or TRBD2 (5 bases each). From germline, CDR1 is LGHNA and CDR2 YNFKEQ. V gave up 1 base and J gave up 2 bases, with 16 bases separating them. This CDR3 spans 17 amino acids. CDR3 residues: CASSQVLGPQNTDTQYF. CDR3 bases: TGTGCCAGCAGCCAAGTGTTGGGACCACAAAACACAGATACGCAGTATTTT.

To note about this clonotype: This clone may be a read error of a much larger clone one base away. Likely a read error: the CDR3 ends without its conserved phenylalanine or tryptophan. The chain links TRBV15 to TRBJ1-5, with 7 bases identical to TRBD1. Trimming at V came to 0 bases and at J to 9 bases, leaving 14 bases not matched to a gene. CDR3 length: 17 amino acids. Germline values: CDR1 LNHNV, CDR2 YYDKDF (reference sequence). The CDR3 sequence: CATSRDLRETGTLPQHL. The CDR3, as DNA: TGTGCCACCAGCAGAGATTTGCGGGAGACAGGGACCTTGCCCCAGCATTTA.

This clonotype was detected only a few times. This chain connects TRBV6-5 to TRBJ2-3, with 10 bases matching TRBD2. V dropped 2 bases and J dropped 3; count of bases not matched to a gene: 5. CDR1 is MNHEY and CDR2 is SVGAGI in the germline V gene. This CDR3 region has 16 residues. The CDR3 loop reads CASSYVVAGGTDTQYF. CDR3 DNA sequence: TGTGCCAGCAGTTACGTAGTAGCGGGAGGAACAGATACGCAGTATTTT.

The V gene is TRBV27, the J gene TRBJ1-2, with TRBD1 identical over 7 bases. The CDR3 consists of 15 residues. Germline CDR1 is MNHEY and CDR2 is SMNVEV (reference sequence). Trimming at V came to 4 bases and at J to 4 bases, leaving 9 bases not matched to a gene. This CDR3 is CASSSTGFGSYGYTF. For the CDR3, the DNA is TGTGCCAGCAGTTCGACAGGGTTTGGAAGCTATGGCTACACCTTC.

The J gene is TRBJ2-2, the V gene TRBV20-1; 11 bases are a match to TRBD2. In germline, CDR1 is DFQATT, CDR2 SNEGSKA (reference sequence). CDR3 length: 17 residues. J was trimmed by 4 bases and V by 0 bases; bases with no gene match: 7. The CDR3 nucleotides read TGCAGTGCTAGAGACTTAGCGGGAGGGTCGGGCACCGGGGAGCTGTTTTTT. It specifies CSARDLAGGSGTGELFF.